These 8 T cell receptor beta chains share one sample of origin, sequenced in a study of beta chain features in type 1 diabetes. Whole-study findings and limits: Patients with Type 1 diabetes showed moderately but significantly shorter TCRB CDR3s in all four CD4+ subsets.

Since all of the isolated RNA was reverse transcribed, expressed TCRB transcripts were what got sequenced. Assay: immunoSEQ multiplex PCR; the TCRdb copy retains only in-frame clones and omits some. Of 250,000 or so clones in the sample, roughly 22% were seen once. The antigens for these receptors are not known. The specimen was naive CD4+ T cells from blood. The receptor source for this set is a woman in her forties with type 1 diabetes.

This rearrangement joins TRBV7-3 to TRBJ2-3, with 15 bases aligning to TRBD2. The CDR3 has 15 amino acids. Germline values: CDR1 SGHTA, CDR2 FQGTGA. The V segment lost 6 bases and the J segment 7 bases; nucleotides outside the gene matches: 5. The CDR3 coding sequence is TGTGCCAGCAGGTCCGGGACTAGCGGGAGGAATACGCAGTATTTT. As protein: CASRSGTSGRNTQYF. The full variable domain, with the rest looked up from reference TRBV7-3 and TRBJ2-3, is GAGVSQTPSNKVTEKGKYVELRCDPISGHTALYWYRQSLGQGPEFLIYFQGTGAADDSGLPNDRFFAVRPEGSVSTLKIQRTERGDSAVYLCASRSGTSGRNTQYFGPGTRLTVL.

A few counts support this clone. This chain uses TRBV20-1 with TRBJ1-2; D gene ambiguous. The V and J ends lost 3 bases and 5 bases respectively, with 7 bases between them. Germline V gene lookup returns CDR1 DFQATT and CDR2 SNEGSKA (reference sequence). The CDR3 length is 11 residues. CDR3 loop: CSASLSYGYTF. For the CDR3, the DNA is TGCAGTGCTAGTCTATCGTATGGCTACACCTTC.

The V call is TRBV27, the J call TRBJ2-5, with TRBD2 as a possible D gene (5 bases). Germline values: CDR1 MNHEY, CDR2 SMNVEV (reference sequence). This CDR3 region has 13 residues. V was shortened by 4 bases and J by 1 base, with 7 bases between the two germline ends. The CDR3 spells CASSSGFQETQYF. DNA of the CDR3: TGTGCCAGCAGTTCGGGATTCCAAGAGACCCAGTACTTC.

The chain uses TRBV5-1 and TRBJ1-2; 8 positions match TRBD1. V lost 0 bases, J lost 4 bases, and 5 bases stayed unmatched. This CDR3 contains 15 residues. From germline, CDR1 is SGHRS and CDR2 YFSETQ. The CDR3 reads CASSLAGQEFYGYTF. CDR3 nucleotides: TGCGCCAGCAGCTTGGCGGGACAGGAGTTCTATGGCTACACCTTC.

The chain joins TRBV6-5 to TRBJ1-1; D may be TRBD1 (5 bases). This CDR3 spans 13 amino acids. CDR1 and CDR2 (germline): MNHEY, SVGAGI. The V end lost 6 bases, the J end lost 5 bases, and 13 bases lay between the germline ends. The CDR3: CASRPVRGTEAFF. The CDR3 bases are TGTGCCAGCAGACCGGTACGGGGGACTGAAGCTTTCTTT.

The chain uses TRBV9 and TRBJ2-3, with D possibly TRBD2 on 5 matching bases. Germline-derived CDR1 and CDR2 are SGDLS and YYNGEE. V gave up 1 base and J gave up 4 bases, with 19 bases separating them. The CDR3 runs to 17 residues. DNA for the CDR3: TGTGCCAGCAGCGTACGGGCTAGCTCCATTCCGGCAGATACGCAGTATTTT. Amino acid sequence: CASSVRASSIPADTQYF.

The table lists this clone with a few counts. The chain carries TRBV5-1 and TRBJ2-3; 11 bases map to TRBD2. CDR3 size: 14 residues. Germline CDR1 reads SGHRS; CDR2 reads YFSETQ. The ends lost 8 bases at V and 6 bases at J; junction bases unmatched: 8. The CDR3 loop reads CASKLAGGPDTQYF. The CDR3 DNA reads TGCGCCAGTAAATTAGCGGGAGGGCCGGATACGCAGTATTTT.

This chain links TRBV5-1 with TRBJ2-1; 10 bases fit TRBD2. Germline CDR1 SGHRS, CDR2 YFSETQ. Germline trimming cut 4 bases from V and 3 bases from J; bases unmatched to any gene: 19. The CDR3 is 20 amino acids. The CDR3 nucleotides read TGCGCCAGCAGCGAACCTAGCGGGAGTAAAATTTTCTCAAACTACAATGAGCAGTTCTTC. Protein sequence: CASSEPSGSKIFSNYNEQFF. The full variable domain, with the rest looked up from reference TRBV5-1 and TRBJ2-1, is KAGVTQTPRYLIKTRGQQVTLSCSPISGHRSVSWYQQTPGQGLQFLFEYFSETQRNKGNFPGRFSGRQFSNSRSEMNVSTLELGDSALYLCASSEPSGSKIFSNYNEQFFGPGTRLTVL.